The clone carrying this T cell receptor (beta chain) showed up just a few times. Its target is unknown. The sample is drawn from a study of cytomegalovirus exposure and HLA in healthy donors. A multiplex PCR was run with 60 Vbeta primers and 13 Jbeta primers. Assay: immunoSEQ multiplex PCR; the TCRdb copy retains only in-frame clones and omits some. The sample shows about 130,000 clones, 72% of them seen only once. Points from the study as a whole: In a later analysis, most CMV-associated TCR beta chains appeared HLA-restricted. Previously analyzed data showed that most TCR beta V segments were productive at a frequency of about 87% or about 30%. Sequencing probably produced one cluster of sequence variants that were highly shared.

The germline CDR1 and CDR2 sequences are LGHNA and YSLEER. The V and J ends lost 0 bases and 3 bases respectively, with 15 bases between them. This CDR3 contains 16 residues. The sequenced sample consisted of PBMCs. This sequence originates from a young man in good health and CMV-seronegative. The J gene is TRBJ2-7, the V gene TRBV4-3; the D gene is possibly TRBD2 (5 bases). The CDR3 reads CASSQDPRTPVYEQYF. The CDR3 DNA sequence: TGCGCCAGCAGCCAAGACCCCAGGACTCCAGTCTACGAGCAGTACTTC.